Included here is one TCR beta chain sequence, with context. The antigen remains unidentified. The sample contains more than one DNA sequence encoding this CDR3. CD45RO-negative cells were positively selected for CCR7, leaving out terminally differentiated effector memory CD45RA+ cells. The J segment lost 3 bases and the V segment lost 4 bases, leaving 2 bases of the junction unmatched. The CDR3 has 14 residues. CDR1 and CDR2 from the germline V gene are SEHNR and FQNEAQ (reference sequence). The data were taken from a study of shared clonotypes between healthy human individuals. Repertoires were generated with immunoSEQ multiplex PCR, while TCRdb's copy carries only in-frame clones and drops some. The sample carries millions of clones, about 94% recorded once. Study results and limitations: The sampled material consisted only of blood, and tissue repertoires are likely to differ.

V usage is TRBV7-9 and J usage is TRBJ1-1, with TRBD1 matching over 10 bases. This sequence originates from a man in his late teens or twenties in good health. Sequencing used naive CD8+ T cells sorted from blood. The CDR3: CASSSGTGDTEAFF. Here the CDR3 DNA reads TGTGCCAGCAGCTCCGGGACAGGGGACACTGAAGCTTTCTTT. Full variable domain (remainder filled in from reference TRBV7-9 and TRBJ1-1): DTGVSQNPRHKITKRGQNVTFRCDPISEHNRLYWYRQTLGQGPEFLTYFQNEAQLEKSRLLSDRFSAERPKGSFSTLEIQRTEQGDSAMYLCASSSGTGDTEAFFGQGTRLTVV.